What follows are 13 T cell receptor beta chains derived from one specimen sequenced in a study of human T cells and chemical hapten exposure. Time point reported: pre-sensitization, week 0. Treatment specified: therapeutic diphenylcyclopropenone sensitization with weekly scalp DPC. A single record per CDR3 protein comes from TCRdb applying MiXCR to the RACE reads. In the table there are around 200,000 distinct CDR3 sequences, 25% to 35% of which are singletons. This specimen was whole blood, taken in connection with sensitization to the hapten diphenylcyclopropenone (DPC). The receptors derive from a woman between 25 and 40 years old with alopecia areata. Some clones in this sample may be carry-over from other donors' samples.

The rearrangement uses TRBV29-1 and TRBJ1-1; possible D gene TRBD1, 5 bases. The V end lost 7 bases, the J end lost 1 base, and 13 bases lay between the germline ends. The germline V gene has CDR1 SQVTM and CDR2 ANQGSEA. The CDR3 loop spans 13 amino acids. The CDR3: CSAEITGNTEAFF. The CDR3 DNA follows: TGCAGCGCTGAGATTACAGGGAACACTGAAGCTTTCTTT.

The chain joins TRBV6-5 to TRBJ1-1, with 7 bases fitting TRBD1. Germline CDR1 is MNHEY and CDR2 is SVGAGI. The CDR3 spans 16 residues. V trimming: 0 bases; J trimming: 4 bases; junction bases outside the gene matches: 8. CDR3 bases: TGTGCCAGCAGTTACTCCACAGGGGCGGGCGGCACTGAAGCTTTCTTT. Its protein product is CASSYSTGAGGTEAFF.

This clonotype was counted between two and nine times. The rearrangement links TRBV6-1 to TRBJ1-1; TRBD1 agrees at 10 bases. Trimming cost V 5 bases and J 1 base; bases outside gene matches: 4. This CDR3 spans 15 amino acids. CDR1 is MNHNS and CDR2 is SASEGT in the germline V gene. The CDR3 coding sequence is TGTGCCAGCAGTAGGGACAGGGGAAGGAACACTGAAGCTTTCTTT. It is translated as CASSRDRGRNTEAFF.

The chain has TRBV29-1 and TRBJ2-3, with 10 bases that match TRBD2. The J segment lost 4 bases and the V segment lost 7 bases, leaving 5 bases of the junction unmatched. Germline loops: CDR1 SQVTM, CDR2 ANQGSEA. The CDR3 has 13 residues. The CDR3 here is CSAQAGGPDTQYF. CDR3 nucleotides: TGCAGCGCCCAAGCGGGAGGGCCAGATACGCAGTATTTT.

Here the CDR3 DNA reads TGTGCCAGCAGTCTGCCTTATGCGGGAGCGGACGAGCAGTACTTC. Encoded protein: CASSLPYAGADEQYF. The gene calls are TRBV28 and TRBJ2-7; 7 bases are shared with TRBD2. The CDR3 covers 15 residues. With V trimmed by 5 bases and J by 5 bases, 12 bases remained unmatched. Germline CDR1 reads MDHEN; CDR2 reads SYDVKM.

This rearrangement joins TRBV11-2 to TRBJ2-3; 11 bases agree with TRBD2. The V gene end was trimmed by 2 bases and the J gene end by 2 bases; junction bases not matched to a gene: 6. This CDR3 is 17 amino acids long. Germline-derived CDR1 and CDR2 are SGHAT and FQNNGV. CDR3 bases: TGTGCCAGCAGCTTAACGACTAGCGGGAAAAACACAGATACGCAGTATTTT. The encoded protein is CASSLTTSGKNTDTQYF. The variable domain in full, with the rest retrieved from reference TRBV11-2 and TRBJ2-3, is EAGVAQSPRYKIIEKRQSVAFWCNPISGHATLYWYQQILGQGPKLLIQFQNNGVVDDSQLPKDRFSAERLKGVDSTLKIQPAKLEDSAVYLCASSLTTSGKNTDTQYFGPGTRLTVL.

The rearrangement joins TRBV4-2 to TRBJ2-1; D could derive from TRBD1 or TRBD2 (5 bases each). The V gene's germline CDR1 is LGHNA and CDR2 YNFKEQ. The V gene lost 0 bases and the J gene lost 1 base, with 13 bases spanning the gap. There are 17 residues in the CDR3. CDR3 sequence reads: CASSQEGTKQSYNEQFF. The CDR3 coding sequence is TGTGCCAGCAGCCAAGAGGGGACCAAGCAGTCCTACAATGAGCAGTTCTTC.

This chain links TRBV6-1 with TRBJ1-2, with D possibly matching TRBD1 (5 bases). Germline loops: CDR1 MNHNS, CDR2 SASEGT. CDR3 length equals 15 residues. Trimming pared 0 bases from V and 2 bases from J, leaving 10 bases between. CDR3 amino acids: CASSEAQGANYGYTF. The CDR3 region has the DNA TGTGCCAGCAGTGAAGCCCAGGGAGCAAACTATGGCTACACCTTC.

This clonotype was seen a few times. V usage is TRBV2 and J usage is TRBJ1-4, with D perhaps TRBD1 (6 bases). The CDR3 extends over 14 amino acids. Germline CDR1 reads SNHLY; CDR2 reads FYNNEI. V lost 5 bases and J 5 bases, leaving 12 bases between the germline ends. CDR3 amino acids: CASSNQQGNEKLFF. CDR3 nucleotides: TGTGCCAGCAGTAACCAACAGGGAAATGAAAAACTGTTTTTT.

The rearrangement joins TRBV5-1 to TRBJ2-1; TRBD2 might be the D (7 bases). Germline V gene sequence: CDR1 SGHRS, CDR2 YFSETQ. V dropped 0 bases and J dropped 9 bases, with 16 bases sitting between them. The CDR3 extends over 15 amino acids. The CDR3 spells CASSLAFGGQIEQFF. The CDR3 DNA sequence: TGCGCCAGCAGCTTGGCTTTCGGGGGGCAAATTGAGCAGTTCTTC.

This clonotype has a handful of counts. This sequence joins TRBV10-3 and TRBJ2-1; D possibly corresponds to TRBD2 (6 bases). The CDR3 contains 15 residues. Trimming removed 10 bases at V and 8 bases at J, with 24 bases between. The germline V gene has CDR1 ENHRY and CDR2 SYGVKD. The CDR3 DNA reads as TGTGCCACCGAGATAGGAGGGCCTCGACGGCATGAGCAGTTCTTC. Protein sequence: CATEIGGPRRHEQFF.

A few counts support this clonotype. The rearrangement uses TRBV19 and TRBJ2-7; 7 positions agree with TRBD1. The V segment lost 5 bases and the J segment 7 bases; nucleotides outside the gene matches: 20. The length of the CDR3 is 17 residues. The V gene's germline CDR1 is LNHDA and CDR2 SQIVND (reference sequence). As DNA, the CDR3 is TGTGCCAGTAGTCCACCCCTCGGGACACAGGGGTCGGGTGAGCAGTACTTC. This translates into CASSPPLGTQGSGEQYF.

The chain uses TRBV28 and TRBJ1-1; D uncertain. V was shortened by 1 base and J by 8 bases, with 8 bases between the two germline ends. The length of the CDR3 is 12 residues. Per germline, CDR1 MDHEN and CDR2 SYDVKM. This CDR3 is CASSLLAAEAFF. In DNA, the CDR3 is TGTGCCAGCAGTTTATTGGCAGCGGAAGCTTTCTTT.